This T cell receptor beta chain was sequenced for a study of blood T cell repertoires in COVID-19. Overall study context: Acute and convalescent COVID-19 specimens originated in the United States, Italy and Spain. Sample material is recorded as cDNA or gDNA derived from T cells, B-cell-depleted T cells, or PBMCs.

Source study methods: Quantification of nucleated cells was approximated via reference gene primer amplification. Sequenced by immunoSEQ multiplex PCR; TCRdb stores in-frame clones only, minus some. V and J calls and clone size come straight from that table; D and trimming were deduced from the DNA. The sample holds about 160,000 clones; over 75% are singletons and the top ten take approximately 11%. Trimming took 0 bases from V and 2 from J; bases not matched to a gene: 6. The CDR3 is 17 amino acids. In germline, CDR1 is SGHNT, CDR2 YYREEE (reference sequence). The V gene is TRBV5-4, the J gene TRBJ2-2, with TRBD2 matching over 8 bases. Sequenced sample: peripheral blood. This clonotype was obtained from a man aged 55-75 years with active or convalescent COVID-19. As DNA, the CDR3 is TGTGCCAGCAGCTTGGTGTCCGGGGGGGCAAACACCGGGGAGCTGTTTTTT. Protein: CASSLVSGGANTGELFF.